The clone carrying this T cell receptor (beta chain) has only one observation. The data were taken from a study of blood T cell repertoires in COVID-19. J lost 4 bases, V lost 7 bases, and 19 bases had no gene match. The CDR3 is 19 residues long. From germline, CDR1 is MNHEY and CDR2 SMNVEV (reference sequence). Generated by immunoSEQ multiplex PCR, the TCRdb table keeps only in-frame clones and is missing some. Among some 290,000 clones listed, around 89% were seen once. This chain links TRBV27 with TRBJ2-2; TRBD1 aligns across 9 bases. The material sequenced was peripheral blood. The sequence was collected from a woman aged 40 to 50 with COVID-19, enrolled during active disease. Here the CDR3 reads CASTSRNRQGVMTTGELFF. CDR3 coding DNA: TGTGCCAGCACCAGCAGGAACCGACAGGGGGTAATGACCACCGGGGAGCTGTTTTTT.